This T cell receptor (beta chain) was sequenced for a study of breast tumors, draining lymph nodes, adjacent tissues. Overall study results and limits: Tumors had less TCR diversity than lymph nodes, more than nontumor tissue.

Germline assignment: CDR1 SGHTA and CDR2 FQGTGA. The trim removed 5 bases at V and 2 bases at J, leaving 7 bases unmatched. The CDR3 has 15 residues. Using its own MiXCR run on the multiplex PCR reads, TCRdb lists one record per CDR3 protein. Of roughly 130,000 distinct CDR3 sequences listed, just under 20% are singletons. Samples came from axillary lymph nodes draining the breast cancer. This clonotype was counted ten times or more. The antigen remains undetermined. The sequenced sample consisted of axillary lymph node tissue. This sequence originates from a female donor with breast cancer. Some clones in this sample may be carry-over from other donors' samples. This rearrangement joins TRBV7-3 to TRBJ2-5, with TRBD2 matching 8 bases. In nucleotides, the CDR3 is TGTGCCAGCAGCGTCCTAGCGGGTCCTCAAGAGACCCAGTACTTC. Translating it yields CASSVLAGPQETQYF.